The 24 T cell receptor beta chains reported below all come from one sample, sequenced in a study of Graves' ophthalmopathy and Graves' hyperthyroidism. Researchers took RNA transcripts and amplified TCR beta CDR3 regions from them. Amplification began with first-round RT-PCR using HTBI primers, then second-round multiplex PCR was performed. Each CDR3 protein is one row after TCRdb ran MiXCR on the multiplex PCR reads. There are 650,000 to 800,000 distinct CDR3 sequences in the sample; 35% to 50% occur only once, and over 2.5% lies in the top ten. The sequenced material came from peripheral blood. These receptors were taken from an adult man with Graves' ophthalmopathy.

The table lists this clonotype with many counts. V gene TRBV6-6 combines with J gene TRBJ1-5; D is unclear. V shed 5 bases and J shed 0 bases, with 11 bases lying between them. CDR3 length: 15 amino acids. Germline V lookup: CDR1 MNHNY, CDR2 SVGAGI (reference sequence). The CDR3 DNA sequence: TGTGCCAGCAGTGAACCCGCTAATAGCAATCAGCCCCAGCATTTT. Translating it yields CASSEPANSNQPQHF.

In this sample, this clonotype turned up a few times. The chain couples TRBV20-1 to TRBJ1-2, with TRBD1 as a possible D gene (6 bases). Germline V gene lookup returns CDR1 DFQATT and CDR2 SNEGSKA (reference sequence). The germline V and J ends were trimmed by 4 bases and 3 bases, with 12 bases remaining between them. The CDR3 runs to 13 residues. The CDR3 loop is CSAIKGGDYGYTF. DNA of the CDR3: TGCAGTGCTATTAAGGGGGGGGACTATGGCTACACCTTC.

In its sample, this clonotype was seen many times. V and J are TRBV2 and TRBJ1-3; D is ambiguous. V gave up 6 bases and J gave up 2 bases, with 14 bases separating them. This CDR3 is built from 15 residues. Germline CDR1 reads SNHLY; CDR2 reads FYNNEI. The CDR3 loop is CASRPIERAGNTIYF. The CDR3 DNA reads TGTGCCAGCAGGCCGATCGAACGGGCTGGAAACACCATATATTTT.

This sequence joins TRBV7-9 and TRBJ2-5; 10 bases align to TRBD1. The CDR3 is 16 residues long. Germline V gene data show CDR1 as SEHNR and CDR2 as FQNEAQ (reference sequence). Germline trimming cut 5 bases from V and 11 bases from J; bases unmatched to any gene: 17. The CDR3 is CASSQDGQGGFGEQYF. CDR3 sequence (DNA): TGTGCCAGCAGCCAAGACGGACAGGGGGGGTTCGGTGAGCAGTACTTC. The full variable domain, its missing parts supplied by reference TRBV7-9 and TRBJ2-5, is DTGVSQNPRHKITKRGQNVTFRCDPISEHNRLYWYRQTLGQGPEFLTYFQNEAQLEKSRLLSDRFSAERPKGSFSTLEIQRTEQGDSAMYLCASSQDGQGGFGEQYFGPGTRLLVL.

V usage is TRBV5-1 and J usage is TRBJ2-5, with 14 positions matching TRBD2. Unmatched junction bases numbered 11, after V lost 6 bases and J lost 1 base. CDR3 length: 18 amino acids. Germline CDR1 is SGHRS and CDR2 is YFSETQ. CDR3 nucleotides: TGCGCCAGCAAAGGGGGCGCGGGACTAGCGGGGGCCCAAGAGACCCAGTACTTC. Protein: CASKGGAGLAGAQETQYF.

This clonotype was counted many times. The chain joins TRBV7-9 to TRBJ1-4, with a weak D call TRBD1 (5 bases). This CDR3 has 15 residues. Germline-derived CDR1 and CDR2 are SEHNR and FQNEAQ (reference sequence). V dropped 1 base and J dropped 3 bases, with 9 bases sitting between them. The CDR3 region has the DNA TGTGCCAGCAGCTTAGAGGGGTTGTCTAATGAAAAACTGTTTTTT. This translates into CASSLEGLSNEKLFF.

CDR3 loop: CASSLKGGYTGELFF. CDR3 sequence (DNA): TGTGCCAGCAGCTTAAAGGGGGGGTACACCGGGGAGCTGTTTTTT. The V and J genes are TRBV7-9 and TRBJ2-2, with D possibly matching TRBD2 (7 bases). The V end lost 2 bases, the J end lost 3 bases, and 10 bases lay between the germline ends. Germline loops: CDR1 SEHNR, CDR2 FQNEAQ (reference sequence). The CDR3 has 15 residues.

The V call is TRBV12-5, the J call TRBJ1-2; 8 bases are a match to TRBD1. The CDR3 extends over 17 amino acids. Germline V lookup: CDR1 LGHNT, CDR2 FRNRAP. The V gene end was trimmed by 0 bases and the J gene end by 4 bases; junction bases not matched to a gene: 10. The CDR3 DNA reads TGTGCTAGTGGTTTGGTACCTGGACAGGGCAACCCCTATGGCTACACCTTC. The encoded protein is CASGLVPGQGNPYGYTF.

The chain has TRBV19 and TRBJ2-2; D gene uncertain. Germline assignment: CDR1 LNHDA and CDR2 SQIVND (reference sequence). Trimming removed 3 bases at V and 1 base at J, with 6 bases between. The CDR3 covers 14 residues. The CDR3 spells CASSIWGNTGELFF. The CDR3 DNA is TGTGCCAGTAGTATTTGGGGGAACACCGGGGAGCTGTTTTTT.

The rearrangement links TRBV2 to TRBJ1-1, with 11 bases that match TRBD1. Germline lookup yields CDR1 SNHLY and CDR2 FYNNEI. V shed 4 bases and J 10 bases; nucleotides not matched to a gene: 8. The CDR3 runs to 14 residues. CDR3 nucleotide sequence: TGTGCCAGCAGTGCCCCCCGGGACAGGGGGTTAGCTTTCTTT. Its protein product is CASSAPRDRGLAFF. The complete variable domain, with remaining parts taken from reference TRBV2 and TRBJ1-1, reads EPEVTQTPSHQVTQMGQEVILRCVPISNHLYFYWYRQILGQKVEFLVSFYNNEISEKSEIFDDQFSVERPDGSNFTLKIRSTKLEDSAMYFCASSAPRDRGLAFFGQGTRLTVV.

This clonotype has a count of ten or more. The chain has TRBV12-3 or TRBV12-4 and TRBJ2-7, with 7 bases aligning to TRBD1. Losses at the gene ends were 3 bases for V and 5 bases for J; bases not matched to a gene: 7. The CDR3 length is 14 residues. The CDR3 sequence is CASSFGTASDEQYF. The CDR3 DNA is TGTGCCAGCAGTTTTGGGACAGCATCGGACGAGCAGTACTTC.

The chain links TRBV7-9 to TRBJ2-7, with TRBD1 matching over 12 bases. The CDR3 runs to 12 residues. Germline V gene data show CDR1 as SEHNR and CDR2 as FQNEAQ (reference sequence). Losses at the gene ends were 11 bases for V and 3 bases for J; bases not matched to a gene: 2. CDR3 protein: CAGTGGSYEQYF. The CDR3, as DNA: TGTGCCGGGACAGGGGGCAGCTACGAGCAGTACTTC.

This clonotype has a count of ten or more. This chain connects TRBV7-9 to TRBJ2-2; no clear D. The germline V and J ends were trimmed by 2 bases and 4 bases, with 8 bases remaining between them. CDR1 is SEHNR and CDR2 is FQNEAQ in the germline V gene (reference sequence). The CDR3 extends over 14 amino acids. The CDR3 DNA reads TGTGCCAGCAGCTTAACCCCAGCCACCGGGGAGCTGTTTTTT. As protein: CASSLTPATGELFF.

With respect to this clonotype: With a much larger clone just one base away, this may be a read error. J is TRBJ1-5 and V is TRBV5-1; D remains unclear. Germline-derived CDR1 and CDR2 are SGHRS and YFSETQ. This CDR3 has 14 amino acids. The CDR3 loop is CASSLSVENQPQHF. CDR3 sequence (DNA): TGTGCCAGCAGCTTGAGTGTGGAGAATCAGCCCCAGCATTTT.

This clonotype was counted a few times. The chain joins TRBV12-3 or TRBV12-4 to TRBJ2-7; TRBD2 aligns across 10 bases. CDR3 size: 18 residues. V trimming: 5 bases; J trimming: 2 bases; junction bases outside the gene matches: 15. CDR3 sequence (DNA): TGTGCCAGCAGTCTAGGAGGGGGAAGACTAGCGGGTACCTACGAGCAGTACTTC. This codes for CASSLGGGRLAGTYEQYF.

There are a few counts of this clonotype. V usage is TRBV5-1 and J usage is TRBJ2-7; TRBD1 agrees at 9 bases. Germline loops: CDR1 SGHRS, CDR2 YFSETQ. The CDR3 contains 13 residues. The J segment lost 5 bases and the V segment lost 3 bases, leaving 3 bases of the junction unmatched. The CDR3 protein is CASSWTGEDEQYF. CDR3 DNA: TGCGCCAGCAGCTGGACAGGGGAGGACGAGCAGTACTTC.

The CDR3 nucleotides are TGTGCCACCAGCAGAGCAAGACAGGGGGCAAGCAATCAGCCCCAGCATTTT. It encodes CATSRARQGASNQPQHF. This chain uses TRBV15 with TRBJ1-5; 10 nucleotides agree with TRBD1. This CDR3 comprises 17 residues. With V trimmed by 1 base and J by 1 base, 4 bases remained unmatched. Looked up from germline, CDR1 is LNHNV and CDR2 is YYDKDF (reference sequence). The full variable domain, completed using reference TRBV15 and TRBJ1-5, is DAMVIQNPRYQVTQFGKPVTLSCSQTLNHNVMYWYQQKSSQAPKLLFHYYDKDFNNEADTPDNFQSRRPNTSFCFLDIRSPGLGDTAMYLCATSRARQGASNQPQHFGDGTRLSIL.

The V and J genes are TRBV9 and TRBJ2-5; D is perhaps TRBD2 (7 bases). Germline V lookup: CDR1 SGDLS, CDR2 YYNGEE. Trimming removed 0 bases from V and 2 bases from J, with 14 bases in between. The CDR3 length is 16 residues. As DNA, the CDR3 is TGTGCCAGCAGCGTAGAGGGGGGGGGGGGACAAGAGACCCAGTACTTC. Translated: CASSVEGGGGQETQYF.

Ten or more counts support this clonotype. The chain couples TRBV14 to TRBJ1-1; 8 bases match TRBD1. CDR1 SGHDN and CDR2 FVKESK come from the germline V gene. V trimming: 2 bases; J trimming: 0 bases; junction bases outside the gene matches: 5. CDR3 length equals 16 residues. The CDR3 region is CASSQHTGGLNTEAFF. CDR3 DNA sequence: TGTGCCAGCAGCCAACACACAGGGGGACTGAACACTGAAGCTTTCTTT.

Turning to this clonotype: A junction end diverges from the germline sequence, so it may reflect a read error. The chain joins TRBV10-3 to TRBJ1-1; the match to TRBD1 covers 7 bases. In germline, CDR1 is ENHRY, CDR2 SYGVKD. This CDR3 has 14 residues. CDR3 region: CASSYPNRGREAFF. CDR3 sequence (DNA): TGTGCCAGCAGTTACCCCAACAGGGGACGTGAAGCTTTCTTT.

This clonotype appeared a few times. This chain connects TRBV15 to TRBJ1-2, with no clear D. The germline V gene has CDR1 LNHNV and CDR2 YYDKDF (reference sequence). V was pared by 3 bases and J by 4 bases, with 15 bases between. The CDR3 length is 15 residues. In DNA, the CDR3 is TGTGCCACCAGCAGCAACCGGGATCTTCCCTATGGCTACACCTTC. Its protein is CATSSNRDLPYGYTF.

The chain is built from TRBV7-4 and TRBJ2-7; no firm D call. Per the germline V gene, CDR1 is SGHVT and CDR2 is SQSDAQ. Deletions cut 5 bases from V and 0 bases from J, with 17 bases between. The CDR3 runs to 16 residues. CDR3 sequence: CASSPHTIQSSYEQYF. CDR3 nucleotide sequence: TGTGCCAGCAGCCCCCACACCATACAGAGCTCCTACGAGCAGTACTTC.

The genes are TRBV29-1 and TRBJ2-5, with 14 bases that match TRBD2. The germline CDR1 and CDR2 sequences are SQVTM and ANQGSEA. The CDR3 totals 14 residues. Unmatched junction bases numbered 6, after V lost 8 bases and J lost 4 bases. DNA of the CDR3: TGCAGCTCGGGACTAGCGGGGGAGGTAGAGACCCAGTACTTC. Amino acids: CSSGLAGEVETQYF.

This clonotype was picked up many times. J is TRBJ2-5 and V is TRBV7-9; D is unclear. CDR1 SEHNR and CDR2 FQNEAQ come from the germline V gene (reference sequence). Trimming pared 4 bases from V and 3 bases from J, leaving 9 bases between. The CDR3 is 13 amino acids. The chain's CDR3 is CASSSGPEETQYF. The CDR3 DNA sequence: TGTGCCAGCAGCTCGGGCCCCGAAGAGACCCAGTACTTC.